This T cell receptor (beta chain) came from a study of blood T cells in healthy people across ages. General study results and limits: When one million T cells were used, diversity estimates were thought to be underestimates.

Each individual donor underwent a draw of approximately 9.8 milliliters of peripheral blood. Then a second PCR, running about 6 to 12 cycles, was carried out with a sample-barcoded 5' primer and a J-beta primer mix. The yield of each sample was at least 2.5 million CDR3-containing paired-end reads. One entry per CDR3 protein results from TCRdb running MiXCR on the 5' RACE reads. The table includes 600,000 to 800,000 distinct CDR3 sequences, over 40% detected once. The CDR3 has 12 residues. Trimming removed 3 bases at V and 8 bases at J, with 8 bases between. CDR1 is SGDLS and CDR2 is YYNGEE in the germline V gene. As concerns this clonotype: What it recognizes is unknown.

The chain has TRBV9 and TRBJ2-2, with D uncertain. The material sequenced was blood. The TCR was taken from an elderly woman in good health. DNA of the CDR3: TGTGCCAGCAGCGCGGTGGCGGGGGAGCTGTTTTTT. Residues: CASSAVAGELFF.